The following is a T cell receptor (beta chain) sequence with its context. This clonotype was seen repeatedly, ten times or more. Its antigen is unknown. Within one base of it there is no much larger clone, and no base qualities were kept. These data originate in a study of early T cells in non-severe SARS-CoV-2 infection (dated by TCRdb to the early 2020s). For context, the study as a whole: Because TCR sequencing was done on bulk RNA from unsorted whole blood, the alpha and beta chains could not be paired. General conclusions and limits of the study: Matching against VDJdb was skewed toward anti-spike CD8 responses, likely underestimated virus-specific expansions, and missed private and CD4 specificities.

The study was a case-control design nested within a healthcare worker cohort in London, UK, with weekly nasopharyngeal swab PCR tests and blood sampling. Healthcare workers were recruited between 23 and 31 March 2020, during the week of the UK lockdown, and were followed weekly for up to 16 weeks. V is pruned by 10 bases and J by 9 bases, leaving 18 bases of the junction without a gene match. The germline V gene supplies CDR1 MDHEN and CDR2 SYDVKM. The CDR3, cysteine through phenylalanine, is 15 amino acids long. Only the CDR3 part of the read is kept: 45 bases, read in frame from the first base. The method was 5' RACE. Sequencing used a NextSeq 500. The TCR library protocol attached unique molecular identifiers to individual cDNA molecules to correct for sequencing error and PCR bias. TCR alpha and beta chains were both sequenced, and the abundances of alpha and beta sequences in each sample were closely correlated with each other. The paper's processing steps were these. Decombinator V4 was used to annotate the V gene, J gene and CDR3 of the TCR sequences. Expanded TCRs were defined as changing significantly between any two time points under a Poisson model with p below 0.0001. Abundances of TCRs were expressed as counts per million after normalisation to the total number of TCRs sequenced in each sample. MAIT TCRs were defined by TRAV1-2 paired with TRAJ12, TRAJ20 or TRAJ33, and iNKT TCRs by TRAV10 paired with TRAJ18. VDJdb, accessed 1 November 2021, was searched for CMV, EBV and SARS-CoV-2 annotated TCRs, with TCRs annotated for multiple antigens excluded. In-frame beta chains were kept once TCRdb had trimmed the public reads at Q25 with fastp and called clones with MiXCR. Every entry covers one CDR3 protein and lists the most common genes and DNA from its rows. The V and J calls come from TCRdb's annotation, not from the publication. The sample table lists about 110,000 distinct CDR3 sequences, over 8.5% of them with a count of one. Jointly, the top ten make up 7.6% of the sample.

The receptor comes from an adult who was a healthcare worker with PCR-confirmed SARS-CoV-2 infection or an uninfected control (not recorded which). The sequenced sample consisted of whole blood. The chain links TRBV28 with TRBJ2-1, with 7 junctional bases fitting TRBD2. The CDR3 protein sequence reads: CAIGLKSGISPEQFF. The sequenced DNA is TGTGCCATCGGGCTGAAGAGCGGGATCTCCCCTGAGCAGTTCTTC. Full variable domain (CDR3 extended with the reference TRBV28 and TRBJ2-1 proteins): DVKVTQSSRYLVKRTGEKVFLECVQDMDHENMFWYRQDPGLGLRLIYFSYDVKMKEKGDIPEGYSVSREKKERFSLILESASTNQTSMYLCAIGLKSGISPEQFFGPGTRLTVL.